One and the same sample provided the 19 T cell receptor beta chains below, sequenced in a study of T-cell memory formation after mild COVID-19. Each CDR3 protein is one row after TCRdb ran MiXCR on the 5' RACE reads. The repertoire holds 100,000 to 140,000 distinct CDR3 sequences, with roughly an eighth as singletons. Specimen: PBMCs or a T cell subset sorted from them (not recorded which). These receptors all come from a young man who had mild COVID-19 (a few samples of this study predate the infection). Cell type and time point are not known.

In its sample, this clonotype was seen many times. The chain couples TRBV7-9 to TRBJ2-2; a possible D gene is TRBD2 (7 bases). CDR1 SEHNR and CDR2 FQNEAQ come from the germline V gene (reference sequence). The length of the CDR3 is 16 residues. V lost 5 bases to trimming and J lost 7 bases, with 20 bases between them. The CDR3 nucleotides read TGTGCCAGCAGCCCCCCTAGGGGGGGGCCGGGCGGGGAGCTGTTTTTT. This sequence encodes CASSPPRGGPGGELFF.

The V call is TRBV7-9, the J call TRBJ1-1; the D gene is possibly TRBD1 (6 bases). This CDR3 spans 14 amino acids. V shed 8 bases and J shed 4 bases, with 17 bases lying between them. CDR1 and CDR2 from the germline V gene are SEHNR and FQNEAQ (reference sequence). The CDR3 is CASGQGGGGTEAFF. The CDR3, as DNA: TGTGCCAGCGGACAAGGGGGTGGGGGCACTGAAGCTTTCTTT.

This clonotype was seen a few times. The chain joins TRBV6-5 to TRBJ2-2, with TRBD2 identical over 9 bases. The J segment lost 4 bases and the V segment lost 7 bases, leaving 4 bases of the junction unmatched. This CDR3 has 14 amino acids. Germline V lookup: CDR1 MNHEY, CDR2 SVGAGI. The CDR3 coding sequence is TGTGCCAGCAATCTAGCGGGGAGCACCGGGGAGCTGTTTTTT. Translated: CASNLAGSTGELFF.

This clonotype was counted a few times. V usage is TRBV5-1 and J usage is TRBJ2-3; D not resolved. The CDR3 runs 13 residues. Germline CDR1 is SGHRS and CDR2 is YFSETQ. Trimming shortened V by 4 bases and J by 3 bases, and 9 bases separated the two germline ends. DNA of the CDR3: TGCGCCAGCAGCCCGACGGGTACAGATACGCAGTATTTT. It specifies CASSPTGTDTQYF.

V is TRBV7-9 and J is TRBJ2-1, with 8 bases aligning to TRBD1. Looked up from germline, CDR1 is SEHNR and CDR2 is FQNEAQ (reference sequence). J gave up 4 bases and V 4 bases, and 6 bases lay outside the gene matches. CDR3 length equals 15 residues. This CDR3 is CASSSGGFFYNEQFF. DNA of the CDR3: TGTGCCAGCAGCTCAGGGGGCTTCTTTTACAATGAGCAGTTCTTC.

This clonotype was observed a handful of times. J is TRBJ1-1 and V is TRBV7-6; tentative D call: TRBD1 (5 bases). The CDR3 has 15 residues. CDR1 is SGHVS and CDR2 is FNYEAQ in the germline V gene. Trimming removed 5 bases at V and 2 bases at J, with 15 bases between. The chain's CDR3 is CASSPMGGTNTEAFF. The DNA of the CDR3 is TGTGCCAGCAGCCCCATGGGGGGGACCAACACTGAAGCTTTCTTT. Complete variable domain (other parts from reference TRBV7-6 and TRBJ1-1): GAGVSQSPRYKVTKRGQDVALRCDPISGHVSLYWYRQALGQGPEFLTYFNYEAQQDKSGLPNDRFSAERPEGSISTLTIQRTEQRDSAMYRCASSPMGGTNTEAFFGQGTRLTVV.

This clonotype was observed at least ten times. J is TRBJ2-1 and V is TRBV3-1; TRBD2 agrees at 7 bases. V dropped 4 bases and J dropped 2; count of bases not matched to a gene: 11. CDR3 length: 17 amino acids. Germline CDR1 LGHDT, CDR2 YNNKEL (reference sequence). CDR3 residues: CASSRKPLSGAYNEQFF. The CDR3, as DNA: TGTGCCAGCAGCCGAAAACCATTAAGCGGGGCCTACAATGAGCAGTTCTTC.

This sequence joins TRBV5-5 and TRBJ1-5; D not certain. The length of the CDR3 is 13 residues. Germline assignment: CDR1 SGHKS and CDR2 YYEKEE (reference sequence). Trimming took off 2 bases at V and 6 bases at J, with 9 bases between the two ends. The CDR3 DNA reads TGTGCCAGCAGCTTTTTAGTTGGTCAGCCCCAGCATTTT. Its protein product is CASSFLVGQPQHF. Full variable domain (rest looked up from reference TRBV5-5 and TRBJ1-5): DAGVTQSPTHLIKTRGQQVTLRCSPISGHKSVSWYQQVLGQGPQFIFQYYEKEERGRGNFPDRFSARQFPNYSSELNVNALLLGDSALYLCASSFLVGQPQHFGDGTRLSIL.

In its sample, this clonotype was seen a few times. The rearrangement links TRBV10-3 to TRBJ2-7; TRBD2 matches 7 bases. This CDR3 is built from 16 residues. Germline V gives CDR1 ENHRY, CDR2 SYGVKD. Unmatched junction bases numbered 5, after V lost 0 bases and J lost 0 bases. CDR3 in amino acids: CAISESISGSSYEQYF. Here the CDR3 DNA reads TGTGCCATCAGTGAGTCGATTAGCGGGTCCTCCTACGAGCAGTACTTC.

This clonotype was seen more than once but under ten times. V usage is TRBV25-1 and J usage is TRBJ2-7, with D perhaps assigned TRBD1 or TRBD2 (5 bases each). Germline CDR1 is MGHDK and CDR2 is SYGVNS. This CDR3 is built from 12 residues. V gave up 4 bases and J gave up 6 bases, with 10 bases separating them. CDR3 sequence: CASSGWGTEQYF. CDR3 sequence (DNA): TGTGCCAGCAGTGGGTGGGGGACCGAGCAGTACTTC.

This clonotype was recorded a few times. V is TRBV3-1 and J is TRBJ2-7, with 8 bases fitting TRBD1. CDR3 length: 14 amino acids. Germline V gene data show CDR1 as LGHDT and CDR2 as YNNKEL (reference sequence). Trimming at V came to 0 bases and at J to 3 bases, leaving 1 base not matched to a gene. DNA for the CDR3: TGTGCCAGCAGCCAAGAGGACAGGGTCTACGAGCAGTACTTC. Translating gives CASSQEDRVYEQYF.

CDR3 protein: CAISMDRGTDTQYF. The CDR3 bases are TGTGCCATCAGTATGGACAGGGGGACAGATACGCAGTATTTT. The chain employs TRBV10-3 and TRBJ2-3; TRBD1 matches at 10 bases. V was pared by 5 bases and J by 3 bases, with 2 bases of the junction left unmatched. The CDR3 consists of 14 residues. The germline V gene has CDR1 ENHRY and CDR2 SYGVKD.

The chain recombines TRBV7-9 with TRBJ1-1; D is uncertain. Trimming removed 4 bases from V and 3 bases from J, with 9 bases in between. Germline loops: CDR1 SEHNR, CDR2 FQNEAQ (reference sequence). The CDR3 consists of 13 residues. The CDR3 nucleotides are TGTGCCAGCAGCTCACCGTGGGACACTGAAGCTTTCTTT. It encodes CASSSPWDTEAFF.

In this sample, this clonotype turned up a few times. The CDR3 spells CASSTSGTYEQYF. The CDR3 nucleotides read TGTGCCAGCAGCACGTCTGGAACCTACGAGCAGTACTTC. The V call is TRBV21-1, the J call TRBJ2-7. TRBV21-1 is a recognized pseudogene. CDR3 length: 13 amino acids.

Ten or more counts support this clonotype. This chain joins TRBV27 and TRBJ1-2; a weak D match, TRBD1 (5 bases). The ends were cut back, 3 bases at V and 4 bases at J, with 12 bases in the middle. Germline-derived CDR1 and CDR2 are MNHEY and SMNVEV (reference sequence). The CDR3 spans 14 residues. The CDR3 here is CASSLGRDSYGYTF. The CDR3, as DNA: TGTGCCAGCAGTTTGGGCAGGGACTCCTATGGCTACACCTTC.

The J gene is TRBJ1-1, the V gene TRBV4-3, with TRBD1 as a possible D gene (6 bases). The CDR3 has 15 residues. Trimming took off 3 bases at V and 1 base at J, with 12 bases between the two ends. In germline, CDR1 is LGHNA, CDR2 YSLEER. Here the CDR3 DNA reads TGCGCCAGCAGCCACTCCGGGACAAAGAACACTGAAGCTTTCTTT. Its translation is CASSHSGTKNTEAFF.

Only a few counts were recorded for this clonotype. V gene TRBV6-2 or TRBV6-3 combines with J gene TRBJ2-3; D remains unclear. V was pared by 2 bases and J by 2 bases, with 14 bases between. This CDR3 has 16 residues. CDR1 MNHEY and CDR2 SVGEGT come from the germline V gene. The CDR3 sequence is CASSYEVLVSTDTQYF. For the CDR3, the DNA is TGTGCCAGCAGTTACGAGGTTTTGGTGTCCACAGATACGCAGTATTTT.

In this sample, this clonotype turned up a few times. V gene TRBV4-1 combines with J gene TRBJ2-1; no clear D. Per germline, CDR1 MGHRA and CDR2 YSYEKL. The CDR3 sequence is 12 residues long. V shed 0 bases and J shed 7 bases, with 4 bases lying between them. The CDR3 bases are TGCGCCAGCAGCCAAGATTTGAATGAGCAGTTCTTC. Translation: CASSQDLNEQFF.

This clonotype was detected a few times. The chain couples TRBV5-4 to TRBJ2-3; D gene uncertain. The V end was cut by 3 bases, the J end by 10 bases, with 9 bases between. Germline-derived CDR1 and CDR2 are SGHNT and YYREEE (reference sequence). CDR3 length equals 11 residues. The CDR3 DNA reads as TGTGCCAGCAGCTCAGCCTTCGCGCAGTATTTT. Translated, it gives CASSSAFAQYF.